What follows are 16 T cell receptor beta chains derived from one specimen sequenced in a study of shared clonotypes between healthy human individuals. Some clones are missing from TCRdb's copy, which holds only in-frame ones; the method was immunoSEQ multiplex PCR. The profile shows around 2,000,000 clones, 85% to 95% of them singletons. Sequenced sample: naive CD4+ T cells sorted from blood. The subset is: CD45RA+ positively selected. Source of these receptors: a man in his late teens or twenties in good health.

The J gene is TRBJ2-7, the V gene TRBV5-1, with 10 bases that match TRBD1. V lost 3 bases to trimming and J lost 1 base; unmatched junction nucleotides: 4. CDR3 length: 15 amino acids. The germline V gene encodes CDR1 SGHRS and CDR2 YFSETQ. CDR3 nucleotide sequence: TGCGCCAGCAGCTGGGCGGGACAGGGGTCCTACGAGCAGTACTTC. Translated: CASSWAGQGSYEQYF.

The chain links TRBV19 to TRBJ2-7; D gene uncertain. The germline CDR1 and CDR2 sequences are LNHDA and SQIVND (reference sequence). Trimming left V 5 bases short and J 6 bases short, with 20 bases between. The CDR3 consists of 15 residues. This CDR3 reads CASSPNPVSGGEQYF. The CDR3 region has the DNA TGTGCCAGTAGTCCCAACCCGGTCTCCGGCGGCGAGCAGTACTTC.

The rearrangement uses TRBV7-2 and TRBJ2-7; 10 bases align to TRBD2. The V segment lost 6 bases and the J segment 6 bases; nucleotides outside the gene matches: 5. This CDR3 has 13 residues. Germline V gives CDR1 SGHTA, CDR2 FQGNSA. This CDR3 reads CASSNSGRLEQYF. CDR3 DNA sequence: TGTGCCAGCAGTAATAGCGGGAGGCTCGAGCAGTACTTC.

This clone occurred a few times. The same CDR3 arises from other DNA sequences in this sample as well. The J gene is TRBJ1-1, the V gene TRBV2, with D unclear. The CDR3 runs to 11 residues. The V and J ends lost 6 bases and 3 bases respectively, with 5 bases between them. CDR1 is SNHLY and CDR2 is FYNNEI in the germline V gene. The CDR3 is CASRRDTEAFF. CDR3 bases: TGTGCCAGCAGGAGGGACACTGAAGCTTTCTTT.

The chain uses TRBV7-2 and TRBJ2-3; D might be TRBD1 (6 bases). The CDR3 loop spans 14 amino acids. Germline lookup yields CDR1 SGHTA and CDR2 FQGNSA. Trimming stripped 3 bases from V and 4 bases from J, with 11 bases between. The CDR3 loop is CASSFDRFADTQYF. DNA for the CDR3: TGTGCCAGCAGCTTCGACAGGTTTGCAGATACGCAGTATTTT.

To note about this clone: The sample holds other DNA sequences that translate to the same CDR3. The chain is built from TRBV18 and TRBJ2-7; perhaps TRBD1 as D (5 bases). The CDR3 is made up of 14 amino acids. Trimming shortened V by 5 bases and J by 1 base, and 12 bases separated the two germline ends. The germline CDR1 and CDR2 sequences are KGHSH and LQKENI. CDR3 amino acids: CASSASTGSYEQYF. CDR3 nucleotides: TGTGCCAGCTCAGCTTCTACAGGTTCCTACGAGCAGTACTTC.

V is TRBV6-5 and J is TRBJ1-4; D possibly corresponds to TRBD1 (5 bases). V was shortened by 0 bases and J by 0 bases, with 5 bases between the two germline ends. Germline assignment: CDR1 MNHEY and CDR2 SVGAGI. This CDR3 has 15 amino acids. The CDR3 DNA is TGTGCCAGCAGTTACTCGGGACCAACTAATGAAAAACTGTTTTTT. It specifies CASSYSGPTNEKLFF.

About this clone: Different DNA sequences within this sample yield the same CDR3. This chain links TRBV5-1 with TRBJ2-5, with 13 positions matching TRBD2. This CDR3 spans 17 amino acids. Trimming cost V 4 bases and J 0 bases; bases outside gene matches: 6. The germline gives CDR1 SGHRS, CDR2 YFSETQ. The CDR3 DNA sequence: TGCGCCAGCAGCACAGGGACTAGCGGGACGTACCAAGAGACCCAGTACTTC. Translated, it gives CASSTGTSGTYQETQYF. Drawing the rest from reference TRBV5-1 and TRBJ2-5, the complete variable domain is KAGVTQTPRYLIKTRGQQVTLSCSPISGHRSVSWYQQTPGQGLQFLFEYFSETQRNKGNFPGRFSGRQFSNSRSEMNVSTLELGDSALYLCASSTGTSGTYQETQYFGPGTRLLVL.

The rearrangement links TRBV6-1 to TRBJ2-2; the D gene is possibly TRBD1 (6 bases). V shed 1 base and J shed 1 base, with 10 bases lying between them. This CDR3 has 16 amino acids. Germline lookup yields CDR1 MNHNS and CDR2 SASEGT. The CDR3: CASSEGGRGNTGELFF. CDR3 coding DNA: TGTGCCAGCAGTGAAGGCGGCAGGGGGAACACCGGGGAGCTGTTTTTT.

The chain recombines TRBV2 with TRBJ2-5; TRBD2 matches 9 bases. Germline V gene sequence: CDR1 SNHLY, CDR2 FYNNEI. Trimming cost V 4 bases and J 5 bases; bases outside gene matches: 8. This CDR3 has 15 amino acids. The CDR3, as DNA: TGTGCCAGCAGTGTCCAAGCGGGGGGTGCGGAGACCCAGTACTTC. Amino acid sequence: CASSVQAGGAETQYF.

This clone occurred once. The chain uses TRBV7-3 and TRBJ2-7, with a tentative D call TRBD2 (6 bases). The CDR3 runs 13 residues. The V gene lost 5 bases and the J gene lost 6 bases, with 14 bases spanning the gap. Germline V lookup: CDR1 SGHTA, CDR2 FQGTGA. Here the CDR3 reads CASSGTRGGEQYF. The DNA for the CDR3 is TGTGCCAGCAGCGGGACGCGGGGCGGCGAGCAGTACTTC. The whole variable domain, filled in from reference TRBV7-3 and TRBJ2-7, reads GAGVSQTPSNKVTEKGKYVELRCDPISGHTALYWYRQSLGQGPEFLIYFQGTGAADDSGLPNDRFFAVRPEGSVSTLKIQRTERGDSAVYLCASSGTRGGEQYFGPGTRLTVT.

The chain is built from TRBV6-1 and TRBJ2-7; 7 bases are shared with TRBD1. CDR3 length equals 14 residues. V lost 6 bases to trimming and J lost 3 bases; unmatched junction nucleotides: 8. Per germline, CDR1 MNHNS and CDR2 SASEGT. The CDR3 loop reads CASRSQSGGYEQYF. The CDR3 region has the DNA TGTGCCAGCAGGAGCCAATCAGGGGGCTACGAGCAGTACTTC.

There are a few counts of this clone. The chain recombines TRBV27 with TRBJ1-6; D unresolved. V lost 3 bases to trimming and J lost 5 bases, with 8 bases between them. There are 14 residues in the CDR3. CDR1 and CDR2 (germline): MNHEY, SMNVEV (reference sequence). The CDR3 is CASSFEVHNSPLHF. CDR3 in DNA: TGTGCCAGCAGTTTTGAGGTTCATAATTCACCCCTCCACTTT.

The chain employs TRBV5-6 and TRBJ2-7, with TRBD1 matching 7 bases. CDR3 length equals 15 residues. With 3 bases clipped from V and 3 bases from J, the junction kept 9 bases outside the gene matches. Germline assignment: CDR1 SGHDT and CDR2 YYEEEE. CDR3 DNA sequence: TGTGCCAGCAGCTACCCCGACAGGGCGGTCTACGAGCAGTACTTC. Protein sequence: CASSYPDRAVYEQYF.

V and J are TRBV11-2 and TRBJ1-4; D not certain. Germline CDR1 and CDR2: SGHAT and FQNNGV. Trimming pared 5 bases from V and 0 bases from J, leaving 10 bases between. CDR3 size: 15 residues. The CDR3 reads CASSRRGATNEKLFF. CDR3 in DNA: TGTGCCAGCAGCCGGCGGGGAGCAACTAATGAAAAACTGTTTTTT.

V and J are TRBV5-1 and TRBJ1-1; 11 bases agree with TRBD1. Losses at the gene ends were 5 bases for V and 8 bases for J; bases not matched to a gene: 5. This CDR3 is 13 amino acids long. Germline CDR1 SGHRS, CDR2 YFSETQ. CDR3 sequence reads: CASRPRTGGEAFF. The CDR3 DNA follows: TGCGCCAGCAGACCCCGGACAGGGGGCGAAGCTTTCTTT.